These 24 T cell receptor beta chains share one sample of origin, sequenced in a study of blood T cell repertoires in COVID-19. Method: immunoSEQ multiplex PCR; TCRdb's copy keeps in-frame clones and lacks some. The data contain some 130,000 clones, roughly 88% of them singletons. Sequenced input: peripheral blood. The source is a man aged 50 or older with acute or convalescent COVID-19.

The CDR3 DNA sequence: TGCGCCAGCAGCTTGGCTACAGGGGCGCGACCGAAACGGGCTGAAAAACTGTTTTTT. Protein product: CASSLATGARPKRAEKLFF. The V gene is TRBV5-1, the J gene TRBJ1-4; 7 positions match TRBD1. Germline V gene data show CDR1 as SGHRS and CDR2 as YFSETQ. CDR3 length equals 19 residues. V lost 0 bases to trimming and J lost 7 bases; unmatched junction nucleotides: 18.

V and J are TRBV29-1 and TRBJ1-3, with a weak D call TRBD1 (6 bases). The CDR3 spans 13 residues. The V gene's germline CDR1 is SQVTM and CDR2 ANQGSEA. The CDR3, as DNA: TGCGGCGGGACATCCTTGGGAGGAAACACCATATATTTT. This codes for CGGTSLGGNTIYF.

This clone was picked up one time. V usage is TRBV5-1 and J usage is TRBJ1-3; TRBD1 matches 10 bases. The germline V gene has CDR1 SGHRS and CDR2 YFSETQ. V was pared by 4 bases and J by 1 base, with 11 bases of the junction left unmatched. CDR3 length equals 18 residues. CDR3 DNA sequence: TGCGCCAGCAGCCAAAATCCTCGGGACAGGGGTTCTGGAAACACCATATATTTT. It translates to CASSQNPRDRGSGNTIYF.

The J gene is TRBJ1-4, the V gene TRBV5-1; 9 bases are a match to TRBD1. Germline-derived CDR1 and CDR2 are SGHRS and YFSETQ. V lost 4 bases, J lost 4 bases, and 11 bases stayed unmatched. The CDR3 is 17 amino acids. The CDR3 sequence is CASSRTGQGLLNEKLFF. DNA of the CDR3: TGCGCCAGCAGCAGAACGGGACAGGGACTTCTTAATGAAAAACTGTTTTTT.

This clone appeared once. The chain links TRBV6-5 to TRBJ1-5, with TRBD1 identical over 10 bases. The CDR3 length is 15 residues. V gave up 5 bases and J gave up 7 bases; unmatched junction bases: 8. Per the germline V gene, CDR1 is MNHEY and CDR2 is SVGAGI. The CDR3 region is CASSLSGQGEQPQHF. The CDR3 nucleotides are TGTGCCAGCAGTCTTTCCGGACAGGGGGAACAGCCCCAGCATTTT.

This sequence joins TRBV5-4 and TRBJ1-2; 7 nucleotides line up with TRBD1. The length of the CDR3 is 16 residues. The V segment lost 0 bases and the J segment 3 bases; nucleotides outside the gene matches: 8. Per the germline V gene, CDR1 is SGHNT and CDR2 is YYREEE (reference sequence). For the CDR3, the DNA is TGTGCCAGCAGCTTGGGGGGTGAGGGGGCAGACTATGGCTACACCTTC. Translating gives CASSLGGEGADYGYTF.

The rearrangement uses TRBV10-3 and TRBJ1-2; 7 positions agree with TRBD1. Germline trimming cut 5 bases from V and 3 bases from J; bases unmatched to any gene: 6. Looked up from germline, CDR1 is ENHRY and CDR2 is SYGVKD. The CDR3 extends over 14 amino acids. Here the CDR3 reads CAISTDREDYGYTF. CDR3 DNA sequence: TGTGCCATCAGTACCGACAGGGAAGACTATGGCTACACCTTC.

The CDR3 sequence: CASTQGAKGTEAFF. The CDR3, as DNA: TGTGCCAGCACCCAGGGGGCGAAGGGGACTGAAGCTTTCTTT. The chain carries TRBV2 and TRBJ1-1, with TRBD1 matching over 8 bases. CDR3 size: 14 residues. V trimming: 7 bases; J trimming: 5 bases; junction bases outside the gene matches: 9. Germline V gives CDR1 SNHLY, CDR2 FYNNEI.

The CDR3 DNA reads as TGCAGCGTTGAAGATTTCGGGTATGGCTACACCTTC. Amino acid sequence: CSVEDFGYGYTF. This rearrangement joins TRBV29-1 to TRBJ1-2; D call uncertain. Germline V lookup: CDR1 SQVTM, CDR2 ANQGSEA. The germline V and J ends were trimmed by 0 bases and 5 bases, with 7 bases remaining between them. The CDR3 spans 12 residues.

The chain joins TRBV27 to TRBJ1-2; TRBD1 agrees at 8 bases. CDR1 and CDR2 (germline): MNHEY, SMNVEV (reference sequence). CDR3 length: 15 amino acids. With 2 bases clipped from V and 4 bases from J, the junction kept 6 bases outside the gene matches. Here the CDR3 DNA reads TGTGCCAGCAGTTTACGGTCGACAGGGGCCTATGGCTACACCTTC. Translated: CASSLRSTGAYGYTF.

The rearrangement joins TRBV5-1 to TRBJ2-5, with D maybe TRBD1 (6 bases). CDR1 SGHRS and CDR2 YFSETQ come from the germline V gene. The CDR3 loop spans 14 amino acids. V lost 1 base and J 3 bases, leaving 10 bases between the germline ends. The CDR3 nucleotides read TGCGCCAGCAGCTTGTCCGGACAGAAAGAGACCCAGTACTTC. Its translation is CASSLSGQKETQYF.

The chain employs TRBV6-2 or TRBV6-3 and TRBJ1-3; D is uncertain. The germline V gene has CDR1 MNHEY and CDR2 SVGEGT. The CDR3 consists of 12 residues. Trimming stripped 2 bases from V and 10 bases from J, with 9 bases between. CDR3 coding DNA: TGTGCCAGCAGTTACCCCCCAATGACCATATATTTT. This codes for CASSYPPMTIYF.

This sequence joins TRBV6-6 and TRBJ2-3; D may be TRBD2 (5 bases). CDR3 length equals 16 residues. The germline V gene encodes CDR1 MNHNY and CDR2 SVGAGI (reference sequence). Trimming stripped 1 base from V and 0 bases from J, with 11 bases between. CDR3 sequence reads: CASSYFRGSSTDTQYF. CDR3 nucleotides: TGTGCCAGCAGTTACTTTCGCGGGTCTAGCACAGATACGCAGTATTTT.

The CDR3 sequence is CASSDTKRGRDTEAFF. Written as DNA, the CDR3 is TGTGCCAGCAGTGATACGAAACGGGGGAGGGACACTGAAGCTTTCTTT. V usage is TRBV2 and J usage is TRBJ1-1, with D possibly TRBD1 on 5 matching bases. The CDR3 has 16 amino acids. V shed 3 bases and J shed 3 bases, with 17 bases lying between them. In germline, CDR1 is SNHLY, CDR2 FYNNEI.

In this sample, this clone turned up a few times. The V gene is TRBV7-2, the J gene TRBJ1-6; TRBD1 aligns across 7 bases. Germline CDR1 reads SGHTA; CDR2 reads FQGNSA. This CDR3 has 14 amino acids. With V trimmed by 5 bases and J by 7 bases, 5 bases remained unmatched. CDR3 DNA: TGTGCCAGCAGCATTGTACAGGGGAATTCACCCCTCCACTTT. This gives the protein CASSIVQGNSPLHF.

V gene TRBV29-1 combines with J gene TRBJ2-2; TRBD1 aligns across 9 bases. The CDR3 has 14 amino acids. Germline trimming cut 7 bases from V and 6 bases from J; bases unmatched to any gene: 9. CDR1 is SQVTM and CDR2 is ANQGSEA in the germline V gene. CDR3 nucleotide sequence: TGCAGCGCGACAGGGGGTGGGCCCCCCGGGGAGCTGTTTTTT. This encodes CSATGGGPPGELFF.

The chain employs TRBV19 and TRBJ1-1, with a tentative D call TRBD1 (5 bases). CDR3 length equals 14 residues. V was pared by 4 bases and J by 2 bases, with 11 bases between. Germline CDR1 LNHDA, CDR2 SQIVND (reference sequence). The chain's CDR3 is CASSNGRDNTEAFF. CDR3 DNA sequence: TGTGCCAGTAGTAATGGCAGGGATAACACTGAAGCTTTCTTT.

The genes are TRBV6-5 and TRBJ1-3, with D uncertain. Per germline, CDR1 MNHEY and CDR2 SVGAGI. V was pared by 8 bases and J by 4 bases, with 9 bases between. The CDR3 has 12 amino acids. CDR3 amino acids: CASESTGNTIYF. The DNA for the CDR3 is TGTGCCAGCGAGTCAACCGGAAACACCATATATTTT.

The chain recombines TRBV19 with TRBJ1-2, with 7 bases matching TRBD1. J gave up 1 base and V 7 bases, and 12 bases lay outside the gene matches. The CDR3 totals 16 residues. Looked up from germline, CDR1 is LNHDA and CDR2 is SQIVND (reference sequence). In DNA, the CDR3 is TGTGCCAGTAAAAGACAGGGCAGGGACCTTAACTATGGCTACACCTTC. Translating it yields CASKRQGRDLNYGYTF. Filled out from reference TRBV19 and TRBJ1-2, the complete variable domain reads DGGITQSPKYLFRKEGQNVTLSCEQNLNHDAMYWYRQDPGQGLRLIYYSQIVNDFQKGDIAEGYSVSREKKESFPLTVTSAQKNPTAFYLCASKRQGRDLNYGYTFGSGTRLTVV.

The V gene is TRBV27, the J gene TRBJ1-1; 10 nucleotides match TRBD1. Germline-derived CDR1 and CDR2 are MNHEY and SMNVEV (reference sequence). The J segment lost 1 base and the V segment lost 5 bases, leaving 4 bases of the junction unmatched. The CDR3 is 15 residues long. The CDR3 reads CASSRRDRGNTEAFF. The CDR3 nucleotides read TGTGCCAGCAGTCGCAGGGACAGGGGGAACACTGAAGCTTTCTTT.

The chain combines TRBV3-1 (or the pseudogene TRBV3-2) with TRBJ1-1, with unresolved D. The V end was cut by 4 bases, the J end by 1 base, with 7 bases between. This CDR3 comprises 13 residues. The germline gives CDR1 LGHDT, CDR2 YNNKEL (reference sequence). CDR3 nucleotide sequence: TGTGCCAGCAGCCCAACAGAGAACACTGAAGCTTTCTTT. It specifies CASSPTENTEAFF.

The rearrangement uses TRBV6-5 and TRBJ1-1; no clear D gene. CDR1 MNHEY and CDR2 SVGAGI come from the germline V gene. The CDR3 consists of 14 residues. V was pared by 6 bases and J by 1 base, with 12 bases between. For the CDR3, the DNA is TGTGCCAGCAGCCGCGTCCTTAAGAACACTGAAGCTTTCTTT. Translating it yields CASSRVLKNTEAFF.

This clone was detected once. The V and J genes are TRBV7-9 and TRBJ1-1, with TRBD1 matching 7 bases. This CDR3 comprises 14 residues. Unmatched junction bases numbered 8, after V lost 4 bases and J lost 6 bases. Germline V gene data show CDR1 as SEHNR and CDR2 as FQNEAQ (reference sequence). CDR3 in DNA: TGTGCCAGCAGCTCGGACAGGAGATGGGCTGAAGCTTTCTTT. This gives the protein CASSSDRRWAEAFF.

V usage is TRBV14 and J usage is TRBJ1-2; D may be TRBD1 (5 bases). V lost 1 base, J lost 0 bases, and 15 bases lay in between. The length of the CDR3 is 17 residues. The germline CDR1 and CDR2 sequences are SGHDN and FVKESK. CDR3 nucleotides: TGTGCCAGCAGCCAAGTTATTAAGGTAGGGGCTAACTATGGCTACACCTTC. This codes for CASSQVIKVGANYGYTF.